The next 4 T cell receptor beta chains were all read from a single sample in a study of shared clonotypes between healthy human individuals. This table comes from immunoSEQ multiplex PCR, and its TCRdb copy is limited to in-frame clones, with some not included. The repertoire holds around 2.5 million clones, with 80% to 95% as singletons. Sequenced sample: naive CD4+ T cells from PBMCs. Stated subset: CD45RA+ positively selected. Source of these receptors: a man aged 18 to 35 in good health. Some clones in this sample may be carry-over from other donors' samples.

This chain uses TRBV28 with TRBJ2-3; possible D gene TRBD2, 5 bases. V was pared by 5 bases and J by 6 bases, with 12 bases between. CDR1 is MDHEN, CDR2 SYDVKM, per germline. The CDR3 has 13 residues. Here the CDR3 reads CASSPPGVDTQYF. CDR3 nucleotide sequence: TGTGCCAGCAGTCCACCCGGGGTGGATACGCAGTATTTT. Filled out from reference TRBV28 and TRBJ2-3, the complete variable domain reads DVKVTQSSRYLVKRTGEKVFLECVQDMDHENMFWYRQDPGLGLRLIYFSYDVKMKEKGDIPEGYSVSREKKERFSLILESASTNQTSMYLCASSPPGVDTQYFGPGTRLTVL.

For the CDR3, the DNA is TGTGCCAGCAGCCCAGGGATCGGAACTAAAGAAGCTTTCTTT. It yields the protein CASSPGIGTKEAFF. This chain connects TRBV7-9 to TRBJ1-1, with D tentatively TRBD1 (5 bases). V lost 5 bases to trimming and J lost 8 bases, with 18 bases between them. Germline lookup yields CDR1 SEHNR and CDR2 FQNEAQ (reference sequence). There are 14 residues in the CDR3.

The DNA for the CDR3 is TGTGCCAGTAGTATAGAAGGTGCAAATCGTGGGCGCACTGAAGCTTTCTTT. Encoded protein: CASSIEGANRGRTEAFF. The gene calls are TRBV19 and TRBJ1-1, with D unresolved. Germline V CDR1 and CDR2: LNHDA, SQIVND (reference sequence). The CDR3 loop spans 17 amino acids. The ends were cut back, 0 bases at V and 4 bases at J, with 18 bases in the middle.

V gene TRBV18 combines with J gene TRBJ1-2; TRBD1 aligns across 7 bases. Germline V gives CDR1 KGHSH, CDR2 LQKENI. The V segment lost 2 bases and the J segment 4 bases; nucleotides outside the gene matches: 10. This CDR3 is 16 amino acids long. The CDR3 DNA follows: TGTGCCAGCTCACCAAAGCCGGGACAGACTTCCTATGGCTACACCTTC. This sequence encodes CASSPKPGQTSYGYTF.